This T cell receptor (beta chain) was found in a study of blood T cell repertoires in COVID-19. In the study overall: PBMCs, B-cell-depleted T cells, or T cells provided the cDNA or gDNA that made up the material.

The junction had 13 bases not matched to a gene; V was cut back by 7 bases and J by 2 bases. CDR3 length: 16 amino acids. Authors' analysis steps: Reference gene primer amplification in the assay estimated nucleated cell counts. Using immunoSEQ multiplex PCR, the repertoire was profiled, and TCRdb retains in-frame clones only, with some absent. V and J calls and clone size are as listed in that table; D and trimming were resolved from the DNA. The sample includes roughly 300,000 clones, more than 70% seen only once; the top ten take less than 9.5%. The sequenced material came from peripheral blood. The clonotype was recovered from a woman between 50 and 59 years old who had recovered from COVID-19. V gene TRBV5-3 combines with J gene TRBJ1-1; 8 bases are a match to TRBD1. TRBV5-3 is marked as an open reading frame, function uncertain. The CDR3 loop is CARGFCWTGRNTEAFF. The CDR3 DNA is TGTGCCAGAGGGTTTTGCTGGACAGGGCGAAACACTGAAGCTTTCTTT.